The clone carrying this T cell receptor (beta chain) was counted at least ten times. The data were taken from a study of T cells in Graves' hyperthyroidism and ophthalmopathy. Amplification yielded TCR beta CDR3 regions, with RNA transcripts as the source. RT-PCR in the first round (using the HTBI primer set) targeted the TCR CDR3. In TCRdb, the multiplex PCR reads were re-called with MiXCR into one record per CDR3 protein. The table has around 300,000 distinct CDR3 sequences, about 15% seen once. Germline values: CDR1 SNHLY, CDR2 FYNNEI. The V segment lost 10 bases and the J segment 5 bases; nucleotides outside the gene matches: 11. The CDR3 has 15 amino acids.

The source of this sequence is a woman aged 25 to 39 with Graves' hyperthyroidism. Sequenced input: blood. This chain joins TRBV2 and TRBJ2-1; the match to TRBD2 covers 10 bases. The CDR3 here is CANQRTSGDHNEQFF. CDR3 coding DNA: TGTGCCAATCAGAGGACTAGCGGAGACCACAATGAGCAGTTCTTC.